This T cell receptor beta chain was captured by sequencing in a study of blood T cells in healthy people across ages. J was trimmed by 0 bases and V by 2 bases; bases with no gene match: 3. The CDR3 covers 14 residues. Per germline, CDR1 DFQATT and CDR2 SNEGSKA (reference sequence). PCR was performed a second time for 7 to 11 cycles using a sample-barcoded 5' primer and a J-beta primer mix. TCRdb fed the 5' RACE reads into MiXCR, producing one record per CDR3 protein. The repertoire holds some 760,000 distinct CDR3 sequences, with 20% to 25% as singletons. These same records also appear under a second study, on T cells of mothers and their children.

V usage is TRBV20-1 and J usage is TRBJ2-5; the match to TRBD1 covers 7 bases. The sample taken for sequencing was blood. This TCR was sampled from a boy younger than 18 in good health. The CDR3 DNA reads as TGCAGTGCTAGACCCGACAGGGACCAAGAGACCCAGTACTTC. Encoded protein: CSARPDRDQETQYF.